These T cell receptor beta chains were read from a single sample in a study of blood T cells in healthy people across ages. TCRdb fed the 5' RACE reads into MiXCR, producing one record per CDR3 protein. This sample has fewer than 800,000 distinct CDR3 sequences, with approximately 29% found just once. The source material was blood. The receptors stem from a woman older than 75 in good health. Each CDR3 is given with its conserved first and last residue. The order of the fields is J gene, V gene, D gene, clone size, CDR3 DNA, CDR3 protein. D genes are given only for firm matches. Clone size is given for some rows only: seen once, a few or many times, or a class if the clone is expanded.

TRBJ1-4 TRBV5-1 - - TGCGCCAGCAGCGTGGTGGGGCAGGCTAATGAAAAACTGTTTTTT CASSVVGQANEKLFF
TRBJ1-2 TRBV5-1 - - TGCGCCAGCAGCCCGGGACTCAGGATCTATGGCCACACCTTC CASSPGLRIYGHTF
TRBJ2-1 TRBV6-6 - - TGTGCCAGCAGCCGACGACAGGTCCCCAGCTCCTACAATGAGCAGTTCTTC CASSRRQVPSSYNEQFF
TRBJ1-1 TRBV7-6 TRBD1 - TGTGCCAGCAGCTTAGGGGGGGGGATGACAGGGGCCCTCAACACTGAAGCTTTCTTT CASSLGGGMTGALNTEAFF
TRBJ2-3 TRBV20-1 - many TGCAGTGCTAGACCCCCTTTAGTGGGAGATACGCAGTATTTT CSARPPLVGDTQYF
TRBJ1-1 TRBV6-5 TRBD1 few TGTGCCAGCAGCGACAGGGCCAACACTGAAGCTTTCTTT CASSDRANTEAFF
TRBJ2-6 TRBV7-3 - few TGTGCCAGCAGCCGCCCAGCTTTTAACGTCCGGACTTTC CASSRPAFNVRTF
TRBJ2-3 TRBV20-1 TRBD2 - TGCAGTGCTAGAGATTTGGCTAGCGGTGGGTCAGATACGCAGTATTTT CSARDLASGGSDTQYF
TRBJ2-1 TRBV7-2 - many TGTGCCAGCAGCTTAGGACCAGGCTCCTCCTACAATGAGCAGTTCTTC CASSLGPGSSYNEQFF
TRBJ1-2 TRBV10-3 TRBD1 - TGTGCCACCAGAGTACAGGGGGCGGATGGCTACACCTTC CATRVQGADGYTF
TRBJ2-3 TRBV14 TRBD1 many TGTGCCAGCAGCTTCCGGGACAGGGGTTCGGATACGCAGTATTTT CASSFRDRGSDTQYF
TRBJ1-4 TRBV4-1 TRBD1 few TGCGCCAGCAGCCTTAGGACAGGGAATGAAAAACTGTTTTTT CASSLRTGNEKLFF
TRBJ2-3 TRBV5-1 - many TGCGCCAGCAGAGGGCAAGCGGCGGGCACAGATACGCAGTATTTT CASRGQAAGTDTQYF
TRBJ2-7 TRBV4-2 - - TGTGCCAGCAGCCAAGAGCGGCAGAACGAGCAGTACTTC CASSQERQNEQYF
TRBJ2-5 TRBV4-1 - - TGCGCCAGCAGCCATCCTAAGCGGGACACGAAGACCCAGTACTTC CASSHPKRDTKTQYF
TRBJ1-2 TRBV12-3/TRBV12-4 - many TGTGCCAGCAGTTCCCTTCGCCGCCCCGGGGACTATGGCTACACCTTC CASSSLRRPGDYGYTF
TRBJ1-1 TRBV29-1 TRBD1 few TGCAGCGGTAGTACAGGGGCTGCGACTGAAGCTTTCTTT CSGSTGAATEAFF
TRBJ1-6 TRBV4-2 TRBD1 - TGTGCCAGCAGCCAGGGCACGACAGGGGGTAATTCACCCCTCCACTTT CASSQGTTGGNSPLHF
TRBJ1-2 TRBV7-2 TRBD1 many TGTGCCAGCAGCTGGACCCGGACAGCACAGGGGGCTGGCTACACCTTC CASSWTRTAQGAGYTF
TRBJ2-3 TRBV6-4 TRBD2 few TGTGCCAGCAGCCAAGGACTAGCGGGGGGCCTTAATACGCAGTATTTT CASSQGLAGGLNTQYF
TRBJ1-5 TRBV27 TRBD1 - TGTGCCAGCAGTTTAGTGCCGCAGGGGGACGCGCCCCAGCATTTT CASSLVPQGDAPQHF
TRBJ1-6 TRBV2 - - TGTGCCAGCAATGGGGAGGGGCAATCACCCCTCCACTTT CASNGEGQSPLHF
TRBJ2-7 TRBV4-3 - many TGCGCCAGCAGCCATTATAGGGACGGATTCTACGAGCAGTACTTC CASSHYRDGFYEQYF
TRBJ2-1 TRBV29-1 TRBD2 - TGCAGCGTTGACAATCCCAGTGGGAGGGCCCCCAATGAGCAGTTCTTC CSVDNPSGRAPNEQFF
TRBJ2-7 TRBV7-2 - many TGTGCCAGCAGCTTAGAAAGTCAGGGGACCTACGAGCAGTACTTC CASSLESQGTYEQYF
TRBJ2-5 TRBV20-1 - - TGCAGTGCTATAATGCGGGAGACCCAGTACTTC CSAIMRETQYF